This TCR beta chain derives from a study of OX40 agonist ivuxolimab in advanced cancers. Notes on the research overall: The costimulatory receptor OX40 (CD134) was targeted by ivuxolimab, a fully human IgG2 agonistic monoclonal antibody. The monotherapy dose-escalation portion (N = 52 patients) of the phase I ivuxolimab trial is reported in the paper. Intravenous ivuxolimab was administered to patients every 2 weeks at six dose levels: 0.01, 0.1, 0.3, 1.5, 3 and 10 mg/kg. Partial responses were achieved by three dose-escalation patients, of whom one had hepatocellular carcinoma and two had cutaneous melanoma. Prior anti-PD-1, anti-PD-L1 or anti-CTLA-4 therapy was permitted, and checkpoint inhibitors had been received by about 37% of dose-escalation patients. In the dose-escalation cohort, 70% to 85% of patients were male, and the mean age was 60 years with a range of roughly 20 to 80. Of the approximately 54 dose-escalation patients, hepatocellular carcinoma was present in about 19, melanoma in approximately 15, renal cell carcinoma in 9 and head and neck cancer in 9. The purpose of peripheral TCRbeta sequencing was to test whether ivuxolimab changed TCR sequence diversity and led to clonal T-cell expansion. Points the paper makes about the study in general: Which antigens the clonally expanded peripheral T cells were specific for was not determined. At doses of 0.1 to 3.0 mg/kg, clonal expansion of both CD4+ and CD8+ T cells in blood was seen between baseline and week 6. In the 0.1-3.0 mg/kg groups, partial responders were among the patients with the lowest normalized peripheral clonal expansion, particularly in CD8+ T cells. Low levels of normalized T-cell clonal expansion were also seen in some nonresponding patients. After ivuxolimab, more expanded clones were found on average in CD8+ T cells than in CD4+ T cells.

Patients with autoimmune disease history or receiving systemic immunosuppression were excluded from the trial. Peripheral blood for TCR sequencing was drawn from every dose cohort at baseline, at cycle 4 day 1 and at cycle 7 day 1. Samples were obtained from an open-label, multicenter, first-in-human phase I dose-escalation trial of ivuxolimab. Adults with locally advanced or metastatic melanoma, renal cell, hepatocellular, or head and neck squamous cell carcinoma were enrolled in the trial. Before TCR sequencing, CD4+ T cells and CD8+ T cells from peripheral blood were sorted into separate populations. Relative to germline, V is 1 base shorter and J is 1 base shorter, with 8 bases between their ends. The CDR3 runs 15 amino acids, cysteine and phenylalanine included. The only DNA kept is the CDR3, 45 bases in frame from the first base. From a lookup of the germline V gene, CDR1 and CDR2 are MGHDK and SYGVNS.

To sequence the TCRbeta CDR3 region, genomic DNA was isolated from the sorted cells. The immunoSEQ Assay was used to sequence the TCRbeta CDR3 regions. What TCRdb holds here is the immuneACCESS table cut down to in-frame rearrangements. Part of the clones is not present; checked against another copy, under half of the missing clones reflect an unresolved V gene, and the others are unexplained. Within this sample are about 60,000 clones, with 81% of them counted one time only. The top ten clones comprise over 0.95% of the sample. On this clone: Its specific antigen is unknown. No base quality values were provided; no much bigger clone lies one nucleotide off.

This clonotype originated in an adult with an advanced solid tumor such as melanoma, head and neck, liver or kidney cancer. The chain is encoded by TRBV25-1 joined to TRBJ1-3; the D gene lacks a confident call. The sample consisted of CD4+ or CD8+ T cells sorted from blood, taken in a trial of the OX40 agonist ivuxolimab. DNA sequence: TGTGCCAGCAGTGAATTCAGAGGGTCTGGAAACACCATATATTTT. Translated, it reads CASSEFRGSGNTIYF.